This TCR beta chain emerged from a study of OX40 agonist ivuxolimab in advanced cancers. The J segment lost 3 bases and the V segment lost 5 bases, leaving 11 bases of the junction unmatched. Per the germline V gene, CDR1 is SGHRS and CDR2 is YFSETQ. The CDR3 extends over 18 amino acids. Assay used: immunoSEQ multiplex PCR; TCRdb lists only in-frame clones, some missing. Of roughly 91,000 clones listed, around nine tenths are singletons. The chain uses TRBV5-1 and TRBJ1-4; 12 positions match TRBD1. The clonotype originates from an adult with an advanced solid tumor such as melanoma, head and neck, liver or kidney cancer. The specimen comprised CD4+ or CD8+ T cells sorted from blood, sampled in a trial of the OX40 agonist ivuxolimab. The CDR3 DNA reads TGCGCCAGCAGGCCGGGACAGGGGGCCGTGGCGGCTAATGAAAAACTGTTTTTT. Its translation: CASRPGQGAVAANEKLFF.